Given below is one TCR beta chain in context. This same CDR3 is encoded by further DNA sequences in the sample. Treatment noted: approximately 18 received Ad26.COV2.S at low or high dose, single or two shots; roughly five received placebo; per-sample allocation not given. Sampling took place 63 days after the first vaccine or placebo injection. This sample was included in a study of Ad26.COV2.S vaccination and SARS-CoV-2 variants. The germline V and J ends were trimmed by 3 bases and 8 bases, with 5 bases remaining between them. CDR1 and CDR2 (germline): KGHSH, LQKENI. The CDR3 extends over 12 amino acids. TCRdb's copy holds only in-frame clones and misses some; the assay was immunoSEQ multiplex PCR. This repertoire shows hundreds of thousands of clones, 89% found once; its top ten account for about 1.5%.

The rearrangement links TRBV18 to TRBJ1-6; D gene uncertain. Sequenced here: peripheral blood, sampled in a trial of Ad26.COV2.S vaccine versus placebo. The clonotype was recovered from a person aged 18-65 years who received the Ad26.COV2.S COVID-19 vaccine or a placebo. The CDR3 coding sequence is TGTGCCAGCTCACCCCGAGATTCACCCCTCCACTTT. Its protein product is CASSPRDSPLHF.